The T cell receptor beta chain described here comes from a study of cytomegalovirus exposure and HLA in healthy donors. The CDR3 covers 15 residues. Trimming removed 0 bases from V and 3 bases from J, with 11 bases in between. Germline CDR1 reads SGDLS; CDR2 reads YYNGEE. A multiplex PCR was run with 60 Vbeta primers and 13 Jbeta primers. Only in-frame clones appear in the TCRdb table, and some are missing; sequencing was by immunoSEQ multiplex PCR. The sample lists 200,000 to 300,000 clones, 70% to 90% occurring once. The rearrangement links TRBV9 to TRBJ2-3; D might be TRBD2 (6 bases). The sequenced sample was PBMCs. This TCR derives from a girl under 10 years old in good health and CMV-seronegative. The CDR3 sequence is CASSVGAGRTDTQYF. CDR3 in DNA: TGTGCCAGCAGCGTAGGCGCGGGGAGGACAGATACGCAGTATTTT.